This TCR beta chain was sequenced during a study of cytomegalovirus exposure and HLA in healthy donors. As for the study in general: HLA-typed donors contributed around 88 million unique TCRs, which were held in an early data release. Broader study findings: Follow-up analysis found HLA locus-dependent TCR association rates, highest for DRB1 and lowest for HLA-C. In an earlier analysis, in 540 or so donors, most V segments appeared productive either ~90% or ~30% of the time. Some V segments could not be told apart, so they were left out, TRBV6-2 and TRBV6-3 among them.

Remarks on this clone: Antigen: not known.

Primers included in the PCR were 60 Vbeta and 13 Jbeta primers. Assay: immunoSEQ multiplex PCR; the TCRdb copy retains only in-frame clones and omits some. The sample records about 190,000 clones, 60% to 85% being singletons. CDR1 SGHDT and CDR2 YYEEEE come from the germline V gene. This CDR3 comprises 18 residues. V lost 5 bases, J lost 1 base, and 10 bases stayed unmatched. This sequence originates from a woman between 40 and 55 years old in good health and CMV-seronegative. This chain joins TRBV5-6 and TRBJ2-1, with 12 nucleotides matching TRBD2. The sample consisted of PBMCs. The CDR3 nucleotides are TGTGCCAGCAGAGGGCTAGCGGGAGGGTTATTATCCTACAATGAGCAGTTCTTC. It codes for CASRGLAGGLLSYNEQFF.